This TCR beta chain was recorded in a study of cytotoxic CD8 clonotypes in ibrutinib-treated CLL. Using immunoSEQ multiplex PCR, the repertoire was profiled, and TCRdb retains in-frame clones only, with some absent. Seen here are some 350,000 clones, around 66% observed once, and the top ten hold roughly 6.8%. Of note for this clone: The antigen remains unidentified.

Study-level results: Samples from sustained-remission and progressing patients were taken at different times.

Looked up from germline, CDR1 is MNHEY and CDR2 is SMNVEV (reference sequence). Trimming removed 3 bases at V and 0 bases at J, with 12 bases between. This CDR3 spans 17 amino acids. This TCR came from a human donor with chronic lymphocytic leukemia. Here the sequenced sample was PBMCs, taken after 36 months of ibrutinib treatment. This sequence joins TRBV27 and TRBJ2-6; D is uncertain. The CDR3 is CASSFERGPSGANVLTF. CDR3 coding DNA: TGTGCCAGCAGTTTTGAAAGAGGCCCCTCTGGGGCCAACGTCCTGACTTTC.